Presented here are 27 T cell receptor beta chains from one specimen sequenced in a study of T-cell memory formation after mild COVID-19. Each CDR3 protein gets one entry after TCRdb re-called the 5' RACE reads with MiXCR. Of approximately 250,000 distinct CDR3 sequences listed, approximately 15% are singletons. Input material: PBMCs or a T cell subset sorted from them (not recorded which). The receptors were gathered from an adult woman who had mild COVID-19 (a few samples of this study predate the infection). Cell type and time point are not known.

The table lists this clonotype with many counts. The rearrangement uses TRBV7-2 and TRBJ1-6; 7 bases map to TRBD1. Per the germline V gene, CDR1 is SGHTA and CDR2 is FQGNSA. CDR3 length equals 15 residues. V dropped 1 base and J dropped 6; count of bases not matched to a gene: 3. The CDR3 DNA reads TGTGCCAGCAGCTTAGGGGGACAGTCTAATTCACCCCTCCACTTT. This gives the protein CASSLGGQSNSPLHF. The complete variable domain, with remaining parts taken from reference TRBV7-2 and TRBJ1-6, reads GAGVSQSPSNKVTEKGKDVELRCDPISGHTALYWYRQSLGQGLEFLIYFQGNSAPDKSGLPSDRFSAERTGGSVSTLTIQRTQQEDSAVYLCASSLGGQSNSPLHFGNGTRLTVT.

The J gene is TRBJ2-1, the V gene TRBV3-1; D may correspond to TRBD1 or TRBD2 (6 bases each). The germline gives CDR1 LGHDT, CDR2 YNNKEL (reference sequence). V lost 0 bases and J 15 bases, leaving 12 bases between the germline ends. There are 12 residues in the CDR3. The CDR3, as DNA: TGTGCCAGCAGCCAAGAGGGCAGGGGACTGTTCTTC. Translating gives CASSQEGRGLFF.

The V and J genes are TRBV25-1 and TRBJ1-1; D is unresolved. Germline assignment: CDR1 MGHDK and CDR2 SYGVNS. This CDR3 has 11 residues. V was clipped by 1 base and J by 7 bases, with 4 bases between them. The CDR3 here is CASSEWDEAFF. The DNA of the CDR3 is TGTGCCAGCAGTGAATGGGATGAAGCTTTCTTT. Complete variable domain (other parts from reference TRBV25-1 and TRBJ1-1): EADIYQTPRYLVIGTGKKITLECSQTMGHDKMYWYQQDPGMELHLIHYSYGVNSTEKGDLSSESTVSRIRTEHFPLTLESARPSHTSQYLCASSEWDEAFFGQGTRLTVV.

Here the CDR3 DNA reads TGTGCCAGCAGGTTCGGGAACACTGAAGCTTTCTTT. Protein: CASRFGNTEAFF. V usage is TRBV2 and J usage is TRBJ1-1; no clear D. Germline assignment: CDR1 SNHLY and CDR2 FYNNEI. With 6 bases removed from V and 1 base from J, the gap between germline ends came to 6 bases. The CDR3 loop spans 12 amino acids.

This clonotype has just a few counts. The CDR3 DNA reads as TGTGCCAGCAGTAAACAGCGAGACTATGGCTACACCTTC. This gives the protein CASSKQRDYGYTF. The chain has TRBV6-6 and TRBJ1-2, with D unresolved. The length of the CDR3 is 13 residues. The germline CDR1 and CDR2 sequences are MNHNY and SVGAGI (reference sequence). The ends were cut back, 5 bases at V and 3 bases at J, with 10 bases in the middle.

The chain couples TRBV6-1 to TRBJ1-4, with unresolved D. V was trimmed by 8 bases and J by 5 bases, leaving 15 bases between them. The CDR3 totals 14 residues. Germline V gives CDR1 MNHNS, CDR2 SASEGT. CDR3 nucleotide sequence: TGTGCCAGCCTCCGGACGGACCGGAATGAAAAACTGTTTTTT. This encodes CASLRTDRNEKLFF.

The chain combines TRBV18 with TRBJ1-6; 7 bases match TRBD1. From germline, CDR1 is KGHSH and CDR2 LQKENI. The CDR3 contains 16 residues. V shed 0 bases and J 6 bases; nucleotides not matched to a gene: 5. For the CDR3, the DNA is TGTGCCAGCTCACCACCCCTGTCAGGGGGTAATTCACCCCTCCACTTT. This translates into CASSPPLSGGNSPLHF. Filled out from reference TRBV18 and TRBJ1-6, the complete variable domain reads NAGVMQNPRHLVRRRGQEARLRCSPMKGHSHVYWYRQLPEEGLKFMVYLQKENIIDESGMPKERFSAEFPKEGPSILRIQQVVRGDSAAYFCASSPPLSGGNSPLHFGNGTRLTVT.

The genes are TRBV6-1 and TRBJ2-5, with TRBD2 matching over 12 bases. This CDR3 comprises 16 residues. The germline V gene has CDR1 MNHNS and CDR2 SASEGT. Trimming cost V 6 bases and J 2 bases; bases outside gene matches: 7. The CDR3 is CASRATGLAGQETQYF. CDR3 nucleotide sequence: TGTGCCAGCAGAGCGACGGGACTAGCGGGTCAAGAGACCCAGTACTTC.

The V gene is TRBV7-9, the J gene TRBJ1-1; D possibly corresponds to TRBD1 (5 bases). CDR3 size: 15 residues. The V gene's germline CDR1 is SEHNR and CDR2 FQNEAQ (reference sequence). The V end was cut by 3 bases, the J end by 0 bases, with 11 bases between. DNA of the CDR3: TGTGCCAGCAGCTTCGACAGCGGAGTGAACACTGAAGCTTTCTTT. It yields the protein CASSFDSGVNTEAFF. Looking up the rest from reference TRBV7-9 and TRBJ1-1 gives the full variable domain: DTGVSQNPRHKITKRGQNVTFRCDPISEHNRLYWYRQTLGQGPEFLTYFQNEAQLEKSRLLSDRFSAERPKGSFSTLEIQRTEQGDSAMYLCASSFDSGVNTEAFFGQGTRLTVV.

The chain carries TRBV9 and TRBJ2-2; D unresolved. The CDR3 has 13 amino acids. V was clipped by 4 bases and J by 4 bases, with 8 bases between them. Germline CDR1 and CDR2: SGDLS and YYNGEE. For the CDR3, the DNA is TGTGCCAGCAGCCAAACCCCCACCGGGGAGCTGTTTTTT. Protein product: CASSQTPTGELFF.

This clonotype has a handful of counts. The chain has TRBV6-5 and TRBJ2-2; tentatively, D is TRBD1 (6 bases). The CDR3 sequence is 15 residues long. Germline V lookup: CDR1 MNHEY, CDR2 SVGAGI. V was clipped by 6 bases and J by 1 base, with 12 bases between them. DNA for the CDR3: TGTGCCAGCAGACACACGACAGGGAACACCGGGGAGCTGTTTTTT. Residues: CASRHTTGNTGELFF.

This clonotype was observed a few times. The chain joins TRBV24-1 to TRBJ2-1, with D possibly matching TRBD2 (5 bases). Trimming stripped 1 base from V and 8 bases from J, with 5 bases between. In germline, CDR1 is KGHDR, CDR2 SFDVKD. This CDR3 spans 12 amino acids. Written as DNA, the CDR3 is TGTGCCACCAGTGATTTCGGGGATGAGCAGTTCTTC. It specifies CATSDFGDEQFF.

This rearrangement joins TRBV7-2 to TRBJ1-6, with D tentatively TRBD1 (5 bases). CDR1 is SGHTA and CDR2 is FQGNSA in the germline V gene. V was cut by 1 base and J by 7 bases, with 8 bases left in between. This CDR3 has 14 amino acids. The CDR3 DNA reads TGTGCCAGCAGCTTAGGGGACGTCAATTCACCCCTCCACTTT. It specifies CASSLGDVNSPLHF.

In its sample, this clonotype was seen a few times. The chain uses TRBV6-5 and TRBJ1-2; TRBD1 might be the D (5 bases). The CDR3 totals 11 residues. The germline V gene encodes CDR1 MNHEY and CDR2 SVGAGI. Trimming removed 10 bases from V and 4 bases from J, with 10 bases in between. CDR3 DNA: TGTGCCACCGGGGCATTCTATGGCTACACCTTC. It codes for CATGAFYGYTF.

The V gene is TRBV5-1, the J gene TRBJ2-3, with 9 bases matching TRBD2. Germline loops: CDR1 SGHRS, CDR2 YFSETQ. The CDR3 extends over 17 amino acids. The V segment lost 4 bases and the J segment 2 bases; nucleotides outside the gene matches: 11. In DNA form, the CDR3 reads TGCGCCAGCAGCCTGGCGGCTAGCGGGGCCAACACAGATACGCAGTATTTT. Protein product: CASSLAASGANTDTQYF.

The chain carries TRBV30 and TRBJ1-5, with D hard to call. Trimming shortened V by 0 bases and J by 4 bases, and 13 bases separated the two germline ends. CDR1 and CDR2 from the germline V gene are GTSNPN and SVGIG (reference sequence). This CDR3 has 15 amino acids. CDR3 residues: CAWSVRAGPNQPQHF. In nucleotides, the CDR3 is TGTGCCTGGAGTGTGAGGGCAGGCCCAAATCAGCCCCAGCATTTT. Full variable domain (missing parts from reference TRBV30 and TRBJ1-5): SQTIHQWPATLVQPVGSPLSLECTVEGTSNPNLYWYRQAAGRGLQLLFYSVGIGQISSEVPQNLSASRPQDRQFILSSKKLLLSDSGFYLCAWSVRAGPNQPQHFGDGTRLSIL.

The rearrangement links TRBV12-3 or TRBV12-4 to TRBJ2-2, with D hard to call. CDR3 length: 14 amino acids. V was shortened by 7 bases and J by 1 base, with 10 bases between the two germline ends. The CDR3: CASTLVVNTGELFF. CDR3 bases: TGTGCCAGCACCCTGGTAGTGAACACCGGGGAGCTGTTTTTT.

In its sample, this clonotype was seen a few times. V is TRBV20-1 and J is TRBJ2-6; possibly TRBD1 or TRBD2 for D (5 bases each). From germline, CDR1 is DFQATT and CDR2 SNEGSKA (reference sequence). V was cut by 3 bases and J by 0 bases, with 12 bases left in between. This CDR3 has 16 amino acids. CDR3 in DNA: TGCAGTGCTAGTCCCAGGGAGAGCTCTGGGGCCAACGTCCTGACTTTC. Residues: CSASPRESSGANVLTF.

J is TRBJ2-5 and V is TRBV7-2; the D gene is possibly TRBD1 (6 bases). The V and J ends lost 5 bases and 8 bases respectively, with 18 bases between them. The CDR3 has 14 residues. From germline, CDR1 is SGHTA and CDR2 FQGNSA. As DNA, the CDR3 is TGTGCCAGCAGCCCGGCCCGCCGACAGGATACCCAGTACTTC. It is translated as CASSPARRQDTQYF.

For the CDR3, the DNA is TGCGCCAGCAGCCAGCCCACTAGGAACTACGAGCAGTACTTC. It codes for CASSQPTRNYEQYF. The chain joins TRBV4-1 to TRBJ2-7, with a possible D match to TRBD2 (5 bases). Trimming removed 3 bases at V and 3 bases at J, with 12 bases between. Germline values: CDR1 MGHRA, CDR2 YSYEKL. This CDR3 is built from 14 residues.

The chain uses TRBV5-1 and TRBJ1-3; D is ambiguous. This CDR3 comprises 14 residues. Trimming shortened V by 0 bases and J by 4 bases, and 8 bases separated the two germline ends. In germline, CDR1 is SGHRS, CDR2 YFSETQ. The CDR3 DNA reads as TGCGCCAGCAGCTTGGAAGGGAACGGAAACACCATATATTTT. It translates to CASSLEGNGNTIYF.

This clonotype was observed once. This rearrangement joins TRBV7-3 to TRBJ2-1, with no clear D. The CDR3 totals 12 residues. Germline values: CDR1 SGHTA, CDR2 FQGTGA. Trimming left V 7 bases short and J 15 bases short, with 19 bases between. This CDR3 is CASTQGAGVLFF. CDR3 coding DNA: TGTGCCAGCACCCAAGGTGCAGGAGTGCTGTTCTTC.

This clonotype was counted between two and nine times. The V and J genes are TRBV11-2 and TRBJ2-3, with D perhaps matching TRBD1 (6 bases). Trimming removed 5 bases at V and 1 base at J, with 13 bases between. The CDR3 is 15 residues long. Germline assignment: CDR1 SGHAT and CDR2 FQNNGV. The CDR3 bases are TGTGCCAGCAGCACCAGGGGCGGACGCACAGATACGCAGTATTTT. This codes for CASSTRGGRTDTQYF.

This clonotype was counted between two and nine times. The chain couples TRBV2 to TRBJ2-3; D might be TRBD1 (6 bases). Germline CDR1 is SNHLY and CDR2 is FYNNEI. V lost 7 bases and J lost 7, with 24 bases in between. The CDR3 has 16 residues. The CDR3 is CASTMTPVGAVNTQYF. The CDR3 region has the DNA TGTGCCAGCACGATGACCCCGGTGGGGGCCGTGAATACGCAGTATTTT.

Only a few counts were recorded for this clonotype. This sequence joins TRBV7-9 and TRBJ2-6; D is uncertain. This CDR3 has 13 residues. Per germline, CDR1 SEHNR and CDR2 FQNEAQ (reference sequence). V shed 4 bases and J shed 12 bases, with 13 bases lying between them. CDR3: CASSSSPTGVLTF. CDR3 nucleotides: TGTGCCAGCAGCTCATCCCCCACCGGCGTCCTGACTTTC.

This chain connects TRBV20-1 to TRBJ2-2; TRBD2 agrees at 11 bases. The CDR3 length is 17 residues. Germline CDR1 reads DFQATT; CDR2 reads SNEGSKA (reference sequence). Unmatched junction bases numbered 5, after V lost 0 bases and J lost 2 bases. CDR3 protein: CSARDETSGVNTGELFF. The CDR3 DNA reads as TGCAGTGCTAGAGACGAGACTAGCGGGGTTAACACCGGGGAGCTGTTTTTT.

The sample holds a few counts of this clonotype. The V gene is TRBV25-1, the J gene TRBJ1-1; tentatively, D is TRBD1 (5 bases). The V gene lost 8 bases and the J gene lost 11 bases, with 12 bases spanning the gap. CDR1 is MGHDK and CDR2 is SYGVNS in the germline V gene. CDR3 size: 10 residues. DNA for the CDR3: TGTGCCAGCCGGGACGGGGCGGCTTTCTTT. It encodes CASRDGAAFF.